This T cell receptor (beta chain) was sequenced during a study of neurological immune-mediated disorders. General study points: Levels of TCR clonal expansion peaked in HTLV-1-associated myelopathy and reached their lowest in multiple sclerosis, under those of healthy controls. No CDR3 amino acid sequences recurred among expanded clones across subjects, suggesting private repertoires in all groups.

The CDR3 contains 13 residues. The germline CDR1 and CDR2 sequences are SQVTM and ANQGSEA. V gave up 5 bases and J gave up 2 bases, with 12 bases separating them. This clonotype appeared many times. Its antigen is currently unknown. CD4+ or CD8+ T cells at a count of about a million served as input for the sorted libraries. The making of cDNA relied on 5'RACE with 10-nucleotide random UMIs. TCRdb called the 5' RACE reads again in MiXCR, with one record for every CDR3 protein. The sample has tens of thousands of distinct CDR3 sequences; around 10% are singletons. The rearrangement joins TRBV29-1 to TRBJ1-1, with no clear D. The TCR was taken from a woman aged 25 to 39 with HTLV-1-associated myelopathy (HAM/TSP). The sequenced sample was CD4+ T cells from blood. The CDR3 region has the DNA TGCAGCGTTCCAGACCATGGAAACACTGAAGCTTTCTTT. Its translation: CSVPDHGNTEAFF.